This TCR beta chain was obtained from a study of shared clonotypes between healthy human individuals. With respect to this clone: Other nucleotide sequences in the sample specify the same CDR3.

Assay: immunoSEQ multiplex PCR; the TCRdb copy retains only in-frame clones and omits some. This table has about 1.1 million clones, 70% to 80% appearing once. Specimen: memory CD4+ T cells from PBMCs. Subset denoted: CD45RA-negative fraction. The TCR comes from a man younger than 35 in good health. Some clones in this sample may be carry-over from other donors' samples.

In DNA, the CDR3 is TGCAGTGTTAGGGGCTCCTACGAGCAGTACTTC. It encodes CSVRGSYEQYF. The J gene is TRBJ2-7, the V gene TRBV20-1, with a tentative D call TRBD1 (5 bases). The germline CDR1 and CDR2 sequences are DFQATT and SNEGSKA (reference sequence). Trimming removed 7 bases from V and 0 bases from J, with 7 bases in between. The CDR3 length is 11 residues.